The 22 T cell receptor beta chains below all came from one sample that was sequenced in a study of technical replicates of blood from a handful of donors. Assay used: immunoSEQ multiplex PCR; TCRdb lists only in-frame clones, some missing. This table holds roughly 56,000 clones, more than 90% found once. Sequenced material: PBMCs. Source of these receptors: a human donor in good health. Some clones in this sample may be carry-over from other donors' samples.

V is TRBV7-8 and J is TRBJ1-2; 7 bases match TRBD1. CDR1 SGHVS and CDR2 FQNEAQ come from the germline V gene. The V and J ends lost 5 bases and 0 bases, in that order; junction bases with no gene match: 12. This CDR3 spans 17 amino acids. As DNA, the CDR3 is TGTGCCAGCAGCCCCTTCGACAGGGTTACCCCTAACTATGGCTACACCTTC. Translating gives CASSPFDRVTPNYGYTF. The full variable domain, with the rest looked up from reference TRBV7-8 and TRBJ1-2, is GAGVSQSPRYKVAKRGQDVALRCDPISGHVSLFWYQQALGQGPEFLTYFQNEAQLDKSGLPSDRFFAERPEGSVSTLKIQRTQQEDSAVYLCASSPFDRVTPNYGYTFGSGTRLTVV.

A word on this clone: The germline gene is not matched at one end of the junction; a read error may be the cause. This chain connects TRBV10-3 to TRBJ1-4; 7 nucleotides align to TRBD1. CDR1 is ENHRY, CDR2 SYGVKD, per germline. The CDR3 runs to 15 residues. CDR3 residues: CAIGERGQPNEKLFF. DNA of the CDR3: TGTGCCATCGGTGAACGGGGACAGCCTAATGAAAAACTGTTTTTT.

V and J are TRBV6-9 and TRBJ1-1, with unresolved D. The CDR3 length is 12 residues. In germline, CDR1 is MNHGY, CDR2 SVAAGI. CDR3 region: CLARGTAPGAFF. CDR3 DNA: TGTCTTGCGCGGGGAACGGCCCCAGGAGCTTTCTTT.

The chain recombines TRBV6-1 with TRBJ1-5; unclear D gene. The germline V gene has CDR1 MNHNS and CDR2 SASEGT. The CDR3 totals 15 residues. V lost 3 bases and J 3 bases, leaving 12 bases between the germline ends. The CDR3 nucleotides are TGTGCCAGCAGTGATACAGAAGGTTCCAATCAGCCCCAGCATTTT. Its protein product is CASSDTEGSNQPQHF.

The chain employs TRBV30 and TRBJ1-6, with a possible D match to TRBD1 (5 bases). Trimming removed 4 bases from V and 3 bases from J, with 13 bases in between. This CDR3 spans 15 amino acids. In germline, CDR1 is GTSNPN, CDR2 SVGIG (reference sequence). CDR3 region: CAWTPGERYNSPLHF. As DNA, the CDR3 is TGTGCCTGGACCCCGGGGGAGCGCTATAATTCACCCCTCCACTTT.

This clone was recorded only once. The chain uses TRBV11-1 and TRBJ1-1; tentative D call: TRBD1 (6 bases). Trimming shortened V by 5 bases and J by 2 bases, and 21 bases separated the two germline ends. This CDR3 has 17 residues. Per germline, CDR1 SGHAT and CDR2 FQDESV (reference sequence). The CDR3, as DNA: TGTGCCAGCAGCAACGAACTTTACGACAGGTACAACACTGAAGCTTTCTTT. Its protein is CASSNELYDRYNTEAFF.

The chain couples TRBV7-8 to TRBJ2-2, with 9 bases that match TRBD1. With V trimmed by 3 bases and J by 3 bases, 5 bases remained unmatched. Per the germline V gene, CDR1 is SGHVS and CDR2 is FQNEAQ. The CDR3 length is 16 residues. CDR3: CASSLEGTGYTGELFF. As DNA, the CDR3 is TGTGCCAGCAGCTTGGAGGGGACAGGGTACACCGGGGAGCTGTTTTTT.

The chain combines TRBV2 with TRBJ1-2; D is unresolved. CDR1 and CDR2 from the germline V gene are SNHLY and FYNNEI. The CDR3 is 13 residues long. The V end lost 4 bases, the J end lost 2 bases, and 8 bases lay between the germline ends. The CDR3 protein is CASSARQNYGYTF. DNA for the CDR3: TGTGCCAGCAGTGCCAGGCAGAACTATGGCTACACCTTC. Based on the CDR3 plus reference TRBV2 and TRBJ1-2, the full variable domain is EPEVTQTPSHQVTQMGQEVILRCVPISNHLYFYWYRQILGQKVEFLVSFYNNEISEKSEIFDDQFSVERPDGSNFTLKIRSTKLEDSAMYFCASSARQNYGYTFGSGTRLTVV.

This rearrangement joins TRBV10-3 to TRBJ1-3; 8 bases fit TRBD1. Trimming cost V 3 bases and J 4 bases; bases outside gene matches: 2. The germline V gene encodes CDR1 ENHRY and CDR2 SYGVKD. This CDR3 comprises 14 residues. The CDR3 here is CAISDPGGGNTIYF. As DNA, the CDR3 is TGTGCCATCAGTGACCCAGGGGGCGGAAACACCATATATTTT.

The J gene is TRBJ1-3, the V gene TRBV29-1; D gene unclear. The CDR3 has 12 residues. The V gene's germline CDR1 is SQVTM and CDR2 ANQGSEA. Between the trimmed V and J ends, which lost 4 bases and 5 bases, there was a span of 9 bases. CDR3 sequence: CSVGGDRNTIYF. CDR3 DNA: TGCAGCGTTGGCGGGGATCGAAACACCATATATTTT.

In this sample, this clone turned up once. This chain uses TRBV19 with TRBJ2-2; D call uncertain. Per germline, CDR1 LNHDA and CDR2 SQIVND (reference sequence). V dropped 3 bases and J dropped 1 base, with 12 bases sitting between them. There are 16 residues in the CDR3. The CDR3 bases are TGTGCCAGTAGTATTGGCCCTACGGGGAACACCGGGGAGCTGTTTTTT. The encoded protein is CASSIGPTGNTGELFF.

The chain combines TRBV5-6 with TRBJ1-2; 8 bases fit TRBD1. The CDR3 length is 13 residues. Germline V gene lookup returns CDR1 SGHDT and CDR2 YYEEEE. J was trimmed by 6 bases and V by 3 bases; bases with no gene match: 4. As DNA, the CDR3 is TGTGCCAGCAGCTACAGGGGGGTGAATGGCTACACCTTC. It is translated as CASSYRGVNGYTF.

This chain joins TRBV2 and TRBJ1-1, with D possibly TRBD1 on 6 matching bases. Germline CDR1 SNHLY, CDR2 FYNNEI. V dropped 1 base and J dropped 5 bases, with 8 bases sitting between them. CDR3 length: 13 residues. Written as DNA, the CDR3 is TGTGCCAGCAGTGAAGAGGGGGAAACTGAAGCTTTCTTT. This sequence encodes CASSEEGETEAFF.

Only one count was recorded for this clone. V is TRBV27 and J is TRBJ2-5; TRBD1 matches at 8 bases. The CDR3 is 13 amino acids. Per germline, CDR1 MNHEY and CDR2 SMNVEV (reference sequence). V lost 10 bases and J lost 1; bases outside the gene matches: 5. The CDR3 bases are TGTGCCATCGGGACAGGACCCCAAGAGACCCAGTACTTC. The encoded protein is CAIGTGPQETQYF.

The chain couples TRBV6-5 to TRBJ1-2; 7 positions agree with TRBD1. CDR1 and CDR2 (germline): MNHEY, SVGAGI. J lost 4 bases, V lost 8 bases, and 1 base had no gene match. The CDR3 is 11 amino acids. The CDR3: CASAGGYGYTF. The CDR3 DNA is TGTGCCAGCGCAGGGGGCTATGGCTACACCTTC.

This clone was counted once. The J gene is TRBJ2-5, the V gene TRBV19; D call uncertain. The CDR3 spans 13 residues. V lost 1 base and J 1 base, leaving 4 bases between the germline ends. Germline CDR1 LNHDA, CDR2 SQIVND (reference sequence). The CDR3 is CASSIVSQETQYF. CDR3 nucleotides: TGTGCCAGTAGTATAGTCAGCCAAGAGACCCAGTACTTC.

This chain joins TRBV7-9 and TRBJ2-3; TRBD2 is a possible D gene (6 bases). CDR3 length equals 17 residues. V shed 4 bases and J shed 0 bases, with 17 bases lying between them. Germline loops: CDR1 SEHNR, CDR2 FQNEAQ (reference sequence). CDR3 sequence: CASSSLGRGASTDTQYF. CDR3 DNA: TGTGCCAGCAGCTCACTGGGTCGCGGGGCGAGCACAGATACGCAGTATTTT.

The chain is built from TRBV5-4 and TRBJ2-2; the D gene is possibly TRBD2 (6 bases). Per the germline V gene, CDR1 is SGHNT and CDR2 is YYREEE (reference sequence). Trimming cost V 4 bases and J 2 bases, with 12 bases left between them. The CDR3 has 15 residues. The chain's CDR3 is CASSISGYNTGELFF. The DNA for the CDR3 is TGTGCCAGCAGCATCAGCGGGTACAACACCGGGGAGCTGTTTTTT.

This clone has just one count. The rearrangement joins TRBV5-1 to TRBJ2-5, with a possible D match to TRBD1 (6 bases). Trimming shortened V by 0 bases and J by 4 bases, and 10 bases separated the two germline ends. The CDR3 length is 14 residues. The V gene's germline CDR1 is SGHRS and CDR2 YFSETQ. The CDR3: CASSLARGGETQYF. DNA for the CDR3: TGCGCCAGCAGCTTGGCGAGAGGGGGAGAGACCCAGTACTTC. The whole variable domain, remainder taken from reference TRBV5-1 and TRBJ2-5, is KAGVTQTPRYLIKTRGQQVTLSCSPISGHRSVSWYQQTPGQGLQFLFEYFSETQRNKGNFPGRFSGRQFSNSRSEMNVSTLELGDSALYLCASSLARGGETQYFGPGTRLLVL.

The chain recombines TRBV21-1 with TRBJ2-5; the D segment call TRBD1 is taken from the table without a DNA check. TRBV21-1 corresponds to a pseudogene. The CDR3 has 15 residues. The DNA for the CDR3 is TGTGCCAGCAGCGGGACAGGGGGCCTAAAAGAGACCCAGTACTTC. Protein: CASSGTGGLKETQYF.

V and J are TRBV6-1 and TRBJ2-1; D is unclear. Trimming took off 8 bases at V and 6 bases at J, with 5 bases between the two ends. Per germline, CDR1 MNHNS and CDR2 SASEGT. This CDR3 is built from 10 residues. Here the CDR3 DNA reads TGTGCCAGCGGCATCAATGAGCAGTTCTTC. This codes for CASGINEQFF.

The J gene is TRBJ1-1, the V gene TRBV27; 8 bases are a match to TRBD1. The CDR3 is 12 residues long. J was trimmed by 11 bases and V by 5 bases; bases with no gene match: 7. The germline CDR1 and CDR2 sequences are MNHEY and SMNVEV (reference sequence). CDR3 protein: CASSTHRGGAFF. CDR3 DNA: TGTGCCAGCAGTACACACAGGGGGGGGGCTTTCTTT.